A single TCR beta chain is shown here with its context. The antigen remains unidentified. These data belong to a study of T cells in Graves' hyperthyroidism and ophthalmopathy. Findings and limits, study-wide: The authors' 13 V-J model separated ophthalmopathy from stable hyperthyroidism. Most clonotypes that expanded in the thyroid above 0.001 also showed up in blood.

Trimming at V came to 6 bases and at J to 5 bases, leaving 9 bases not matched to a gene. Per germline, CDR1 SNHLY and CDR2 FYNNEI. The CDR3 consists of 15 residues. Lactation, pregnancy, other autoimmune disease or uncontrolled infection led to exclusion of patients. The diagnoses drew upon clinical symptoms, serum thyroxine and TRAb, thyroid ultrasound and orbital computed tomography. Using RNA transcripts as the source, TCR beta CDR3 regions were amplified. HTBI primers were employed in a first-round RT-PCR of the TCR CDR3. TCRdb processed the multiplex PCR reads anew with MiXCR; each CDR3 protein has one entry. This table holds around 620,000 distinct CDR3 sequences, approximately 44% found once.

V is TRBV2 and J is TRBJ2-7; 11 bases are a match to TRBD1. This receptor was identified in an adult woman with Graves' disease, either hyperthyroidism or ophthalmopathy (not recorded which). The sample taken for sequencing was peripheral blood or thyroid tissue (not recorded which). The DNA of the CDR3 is TGTGCCAGCAGGGCCCTGGGACAGGGGGAGAACGAGCAGTACTTC. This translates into CASRALGQGENEQYF. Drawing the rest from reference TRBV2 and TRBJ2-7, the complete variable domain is EPEVTQTPSHQVTQMGQEVILRCVPISNHLYFYWYRQILGQKVEFLVSFYNNEISEKSEIFDDQFSVERPDGSNFTLKIRSTKLEDSAMYFCASRALGQGENEQYFGPGTRLTVT.